This T cell receptor (beta chain) was recovered during a study of cytomegalovirus exposure and HLA in healthy donors. Study context: A prior study identified over 100 million unique TCR beta sequences from 190 million or so T cells. Findings and caveats of the study: TCR beta sequences reportedly predicted most subjects' HLA-A and HLA-B alleles accurately. A later analysis linked a missense DCLRE1C variant to TCR beta V- and J-gene trimming. A later analysis associated some 16,000 TCR beta sequences with HLA alleles at a 0.05 false discovery rate.

About this clone itself: Its antigen is as yet unknown.

V lost 3 bases, J lost 3 bases, and 14 bases lay in between. The CDR3 extends over 15 amino acids. Germline V gives CDR1 SEHNR, CDR2 FQNEAQ (reference sequence). 13 Jbeta primers and 60 Vbeta primers were used for the PCR. Clones were sequenced by immunoSEQ multiplex PCR, and TCRdb holds only the in-frame ones, with some missing. Of 80,000 or so clones listed, roughly 80% are singletons. The TCR comes from a man aged 40-49 years in good health and CMV-seronegative. Specimen: PBMCs. The V call is TRBV7-9, the J call TRBJ1-1; no definite D call. CDR3 nucleotide sequence: TGTGCCAGCAGCTTGGGTACGGGAGTTGACACTGAAGCTTTCTTT. Translated: CASSLGTGVDTEAFF. The full variable domain, in which reference TRBV7-9 and TRBJ1-1 provide the parts outside the CDR3, is DTGVSQNPRHKITKRGQNVTFRCDPISEHNRLYWYRQTLGQGPEFLTYFQNEAQLEKSRLLSDRFSAERPKGSFSTLEIQRTEQGDSAMYLCASSLGTGVDTEAFFGQGTRLTVV.